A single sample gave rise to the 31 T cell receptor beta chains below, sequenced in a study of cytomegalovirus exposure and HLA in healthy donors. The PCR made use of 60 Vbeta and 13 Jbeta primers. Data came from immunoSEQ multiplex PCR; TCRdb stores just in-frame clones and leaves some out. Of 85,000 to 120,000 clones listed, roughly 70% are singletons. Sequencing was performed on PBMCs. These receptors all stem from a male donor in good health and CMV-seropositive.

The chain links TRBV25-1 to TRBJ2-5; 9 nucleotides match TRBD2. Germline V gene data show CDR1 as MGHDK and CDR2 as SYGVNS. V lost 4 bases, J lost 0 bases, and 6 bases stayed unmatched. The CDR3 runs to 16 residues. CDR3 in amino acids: CASSALAGLYQETQYF. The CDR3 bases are TGTGCCAGCAGTGCGCTAGCGGGACTGTACCAAGAGACCCAGTACTTC.

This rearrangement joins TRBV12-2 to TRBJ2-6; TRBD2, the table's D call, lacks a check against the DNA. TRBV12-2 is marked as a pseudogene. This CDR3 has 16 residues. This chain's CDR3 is CEADEGGPSGANVLTF. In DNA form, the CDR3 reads TGCGAAGCTGACGAGGGTGGGCCCTCTGGGGCCAACGTCCTGACTTTC.

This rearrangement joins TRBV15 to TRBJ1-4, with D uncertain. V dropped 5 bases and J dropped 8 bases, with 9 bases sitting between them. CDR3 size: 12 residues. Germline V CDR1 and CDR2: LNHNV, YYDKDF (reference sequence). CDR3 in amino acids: CATSPRREKLFF. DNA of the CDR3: TGTGCCACCAGCCCTAGACGGGAAAAACTGTTTTTT.

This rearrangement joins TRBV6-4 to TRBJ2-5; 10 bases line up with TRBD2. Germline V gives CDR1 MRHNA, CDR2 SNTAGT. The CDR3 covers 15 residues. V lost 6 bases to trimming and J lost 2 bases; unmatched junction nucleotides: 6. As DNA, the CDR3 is TGTGCCAGCAGCCAAATAGCGGGGGGACAAGAGACCCAGTACTTC. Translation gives CASSQIAGGQETQYF.

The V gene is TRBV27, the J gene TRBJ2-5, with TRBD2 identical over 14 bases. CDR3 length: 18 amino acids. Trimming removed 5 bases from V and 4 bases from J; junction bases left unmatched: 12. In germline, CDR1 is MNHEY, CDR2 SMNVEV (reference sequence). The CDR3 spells CASSPTSGGAGVRETQYF. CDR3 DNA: TGTGCCAGCAGTCCGACTAGCGGGGGGGCCGGGGTGAGAGAGACCCAGTACTTC.

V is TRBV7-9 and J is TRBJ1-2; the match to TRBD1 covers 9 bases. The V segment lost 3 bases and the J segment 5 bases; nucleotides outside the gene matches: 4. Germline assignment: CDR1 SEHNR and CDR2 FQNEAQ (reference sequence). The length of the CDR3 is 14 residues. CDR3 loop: CASSFGGTGYGYTF. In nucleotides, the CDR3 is TGTGCCAGCAGCTTTGGTGGGACAGGGTATGGCTACACCTTC.

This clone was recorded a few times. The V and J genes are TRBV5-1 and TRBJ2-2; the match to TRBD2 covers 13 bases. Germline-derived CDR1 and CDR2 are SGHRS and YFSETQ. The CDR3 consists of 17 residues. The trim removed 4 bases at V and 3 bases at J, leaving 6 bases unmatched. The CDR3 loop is CASSRLAGGGYTGELFF. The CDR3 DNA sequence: TGCGCCAGCAGCCGACTAGCGGGAGGAGGGTACACCGGGGAGCTGTTTTTT. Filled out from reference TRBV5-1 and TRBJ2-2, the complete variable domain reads KAGVTQTPRYLIKTRGQQVTLSCSPISGHRSVSWYQQTPGQGLQFLFEYFSETQRNKGNFPGRFSGRQFSNSRSEMNVSTLELGDSALYLCASSRLAGGGYTGELFFGEGSRLTVL.

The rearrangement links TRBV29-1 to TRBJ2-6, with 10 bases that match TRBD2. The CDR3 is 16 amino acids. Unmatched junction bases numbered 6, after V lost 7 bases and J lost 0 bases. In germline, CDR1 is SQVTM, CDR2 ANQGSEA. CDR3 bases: TGCAGCGGATGGACTAGCGGTAGCTCTGGGGCCAACGTCCTGACTTTC. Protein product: CSGWTSGSSGANVLTF.

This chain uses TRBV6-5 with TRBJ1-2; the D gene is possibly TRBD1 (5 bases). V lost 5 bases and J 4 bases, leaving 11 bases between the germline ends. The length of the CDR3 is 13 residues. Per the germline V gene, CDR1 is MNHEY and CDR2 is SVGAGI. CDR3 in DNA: TGTGCCAGCAGTCCCTCCGGGGGCTATGGCTACACCTTC. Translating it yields CASSPSGGYGYTF.

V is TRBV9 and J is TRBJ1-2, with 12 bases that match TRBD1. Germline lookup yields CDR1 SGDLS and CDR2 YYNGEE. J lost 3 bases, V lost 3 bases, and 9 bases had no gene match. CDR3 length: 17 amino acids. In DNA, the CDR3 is TGTGCCAGCAGCGGAAAGCCGGGACAGGGGGCCGACTATGGCTACACCTTC. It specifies CASSGKPGQGADYGYTF.

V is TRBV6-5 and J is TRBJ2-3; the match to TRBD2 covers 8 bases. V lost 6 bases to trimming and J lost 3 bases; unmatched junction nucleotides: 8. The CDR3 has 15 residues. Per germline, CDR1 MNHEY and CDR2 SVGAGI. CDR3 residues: CASRTSGTRTDTQYF. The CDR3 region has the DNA TGTGCCAGCAGGACCTCCGGGACTAGAACAGATACGCAGTATTTT.

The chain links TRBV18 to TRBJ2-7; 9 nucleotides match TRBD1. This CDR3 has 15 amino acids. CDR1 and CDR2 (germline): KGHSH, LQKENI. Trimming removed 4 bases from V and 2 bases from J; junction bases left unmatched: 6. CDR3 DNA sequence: TGTGCCAGCTCACTTTCGGGACAGGGTCCCTACGAGCAGTACTTC. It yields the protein CASSLSGQGPYEQYF.

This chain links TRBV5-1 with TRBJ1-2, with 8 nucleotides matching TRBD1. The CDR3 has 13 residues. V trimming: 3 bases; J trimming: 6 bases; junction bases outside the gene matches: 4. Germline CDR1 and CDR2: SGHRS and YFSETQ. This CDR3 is CASSSTGDHGYTF. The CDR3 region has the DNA TGCGCCAGCAGCTCGACAGGGGATCATGGCTACACCTTC.

CDR3 sequence (DNA): TGTGCCAGCTCACCACGGGACAGCAGTGAAGCTTTCTTT. Encoded protein: CASSPRDSSEAFF. The chain combines TRBV18 with TRBJ1-1, with TRBD1 matching over 7 bases. The CDR3 has 13 residues. Germline V gives CDR1 KGHSH, CDR2 LQKENI. The ends lost 1 base at V and 7 bases at J; junction bases unmatched: 3. The complete variable domain, with remaining parts taken from reference TRBV18 and TRBJ1-1, reads NAGVMQNPRHLVRRRGQEARLRCSPMKGHSHVYWYRQLPEEGLKFMVYLQKENIIDESGMPKERFSAEFPKEGPSILRIQQVVRGDSAAYFCASSPRDSSEAFFGQGTRLTVV.

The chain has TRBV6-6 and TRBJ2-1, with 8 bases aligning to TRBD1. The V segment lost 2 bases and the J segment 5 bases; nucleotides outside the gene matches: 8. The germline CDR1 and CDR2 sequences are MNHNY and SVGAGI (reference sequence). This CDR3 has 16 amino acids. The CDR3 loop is CASSYGGQASDNEQFF. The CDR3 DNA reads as TGTGCCAGCAGTTACGGGGGACAGGCGTCCGACAATGAGCAGTTCTTC.

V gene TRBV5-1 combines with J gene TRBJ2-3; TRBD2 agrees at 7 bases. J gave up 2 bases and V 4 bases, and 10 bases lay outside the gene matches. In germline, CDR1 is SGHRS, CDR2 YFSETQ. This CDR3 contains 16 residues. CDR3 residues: CASSPGSGAHTDTQYF. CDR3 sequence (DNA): TGCGCCAGCAGCCCGGGAAGCGGGGCTCACACAGATACGCAGTATTTT.

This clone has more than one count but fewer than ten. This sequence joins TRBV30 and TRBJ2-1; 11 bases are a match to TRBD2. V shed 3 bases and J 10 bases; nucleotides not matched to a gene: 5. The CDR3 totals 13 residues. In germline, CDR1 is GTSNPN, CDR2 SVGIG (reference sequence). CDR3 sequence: CAWSLLAGGEQFF. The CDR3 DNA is TGTGCCTGGAGCTTGCTAGCGGGAGGAGAGCAGTTCTTC.

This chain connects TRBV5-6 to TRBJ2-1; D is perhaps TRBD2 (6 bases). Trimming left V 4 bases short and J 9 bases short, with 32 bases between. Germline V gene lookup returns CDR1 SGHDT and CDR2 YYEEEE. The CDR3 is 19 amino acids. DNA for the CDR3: TGTGCCAGCAGCGCCCCGGTAGCGGAAAAGGGGAATAGATTCGGTGAGCAGTTCTTC. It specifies CASSAPVAEKGNRFGEQFF.

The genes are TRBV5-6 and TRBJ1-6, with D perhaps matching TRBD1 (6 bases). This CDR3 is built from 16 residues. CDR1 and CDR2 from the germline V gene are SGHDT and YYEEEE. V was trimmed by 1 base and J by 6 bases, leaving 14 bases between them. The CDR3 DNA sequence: TGTGCCAGCAGCTTGTATGGGGGGGCGGGTAATTCACCCCTCCACTTT. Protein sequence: CASSLYGGAGNSPLHF.

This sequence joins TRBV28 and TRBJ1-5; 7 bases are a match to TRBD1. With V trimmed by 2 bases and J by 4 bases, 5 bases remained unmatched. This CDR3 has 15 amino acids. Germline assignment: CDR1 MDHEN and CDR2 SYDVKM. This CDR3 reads CASSLNRGGNQPQHF. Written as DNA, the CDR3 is TGTGCCAGCAGTTTAAACAGGGGAGGTAATCAGCCCCAGCATTTT.

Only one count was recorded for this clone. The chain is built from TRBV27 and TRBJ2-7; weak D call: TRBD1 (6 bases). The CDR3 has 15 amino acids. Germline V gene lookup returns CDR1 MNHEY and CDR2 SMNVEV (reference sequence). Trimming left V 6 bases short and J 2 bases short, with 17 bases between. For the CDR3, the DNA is TGTGCCAGCAGCACCCTCGGGACAATCACCTACGAGCAGTACTTC. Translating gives CASSTLGTITYEQYF.

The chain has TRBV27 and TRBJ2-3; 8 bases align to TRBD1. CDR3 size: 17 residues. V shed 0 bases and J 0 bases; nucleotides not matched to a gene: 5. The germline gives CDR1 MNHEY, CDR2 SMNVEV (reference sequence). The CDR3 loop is CASSLSAGGYSTDTQYF. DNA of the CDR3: TGTGCCAGCAGTTTATCAGCAGGGGGCTATAGCACAGATACGCAGTATTTT.

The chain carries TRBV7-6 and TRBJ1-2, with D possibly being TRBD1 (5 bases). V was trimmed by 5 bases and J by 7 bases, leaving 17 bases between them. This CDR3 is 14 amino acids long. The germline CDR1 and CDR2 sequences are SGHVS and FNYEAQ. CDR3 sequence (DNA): TGTGCCAGCAGCGCCGGAGGGACGAGCGGTGGCTACACCTTC. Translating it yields CASSAGGTSGGYTF.

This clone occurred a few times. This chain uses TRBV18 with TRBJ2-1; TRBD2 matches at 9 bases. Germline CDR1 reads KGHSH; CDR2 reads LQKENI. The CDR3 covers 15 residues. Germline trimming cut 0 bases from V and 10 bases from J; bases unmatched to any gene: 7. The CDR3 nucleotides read TGTGCCAGCTCACCACCTCCTAGCGGGATCGTGGAGCAGTTCTTC. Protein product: CASSPPPSGIVEQFF. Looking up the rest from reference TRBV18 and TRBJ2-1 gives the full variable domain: NAGVMQNPRHLVRRRGQEARLRCSPMKGHSHVYWYRQLPEEGLKFMVYLQKENIIDESGMPKERFSAEFPKEGPSILRIQQVVRGDSAAYFCASSPPPSGIVEQFFGPGTRLTVL.

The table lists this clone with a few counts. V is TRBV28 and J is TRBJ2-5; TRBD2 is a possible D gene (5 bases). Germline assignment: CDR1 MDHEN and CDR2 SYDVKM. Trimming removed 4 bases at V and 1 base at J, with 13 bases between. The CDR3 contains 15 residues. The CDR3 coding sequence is TGTGCCAGCAGTTCGGGCGGGCGGGTCCAAGAGACCCAGTACTTC. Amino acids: CASSSGGRVQETQYF. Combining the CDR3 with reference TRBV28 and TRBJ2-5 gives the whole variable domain DVKVTQSSRYLVKRTGEKVFLECVQDMDHENMFWYRQDPGLGLRLIYFSYDVKMKEKGDIPEGYSVSREKKERFSLILESASTNQTSMYLCASSSGGRVQETQYFGPGTRLLVL.

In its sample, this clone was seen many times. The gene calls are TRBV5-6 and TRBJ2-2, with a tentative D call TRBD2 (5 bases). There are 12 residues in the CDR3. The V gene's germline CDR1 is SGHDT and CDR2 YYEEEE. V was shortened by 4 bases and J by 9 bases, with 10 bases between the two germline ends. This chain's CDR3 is CASSRRRRELFF. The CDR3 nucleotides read TGTGCCAGCAGCCGCCGGAGGAGGGAGCTGTTTTTT.

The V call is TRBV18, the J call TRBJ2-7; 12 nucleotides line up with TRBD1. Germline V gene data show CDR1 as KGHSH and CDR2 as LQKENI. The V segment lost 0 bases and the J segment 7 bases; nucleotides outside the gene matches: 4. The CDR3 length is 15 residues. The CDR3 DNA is TGTGCCAGCTCACCACCGGGACAGGGGGCAGGGGAGCAGTACTTC. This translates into CASSPPGQGAGEQYF.

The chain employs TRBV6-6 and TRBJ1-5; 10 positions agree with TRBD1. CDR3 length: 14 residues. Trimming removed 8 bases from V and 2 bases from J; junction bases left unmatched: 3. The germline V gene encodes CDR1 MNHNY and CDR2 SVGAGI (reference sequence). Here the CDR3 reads CASRQGAGNQPQHF. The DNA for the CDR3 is TGTGCCAGCCGACAGGGGGCCGGCAATCAGCCCCAGCATTTT.

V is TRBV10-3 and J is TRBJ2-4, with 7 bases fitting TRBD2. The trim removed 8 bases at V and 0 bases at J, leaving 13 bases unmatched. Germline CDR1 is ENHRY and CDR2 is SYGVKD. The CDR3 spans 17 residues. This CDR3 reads CAIGSQPREVAKNIQYF. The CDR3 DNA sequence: TGTGCCATCGGCTCGCAGCCCCGGGAGGTAGCCAAAAACATTCAGTACTTC.

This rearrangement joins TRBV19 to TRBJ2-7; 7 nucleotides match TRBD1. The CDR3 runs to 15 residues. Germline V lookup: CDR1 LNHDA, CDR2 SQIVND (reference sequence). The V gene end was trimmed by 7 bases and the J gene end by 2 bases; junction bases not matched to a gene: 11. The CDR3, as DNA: TGTGCCAGTACTCCGACCGGGACAGCGACCTACGAGCAGTACTTC. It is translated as CASTPTGTATYEQYF. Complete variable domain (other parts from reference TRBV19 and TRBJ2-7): DGGITQSPKYLFRKEGQNVTLSCEQNLNHDAMYWYRQDPGQGLRLIYYSQIVNDFQKGDIAEGYSVSREKKESFPLTVTSAQKNPTAFYLCASTPTGTATYEQYFGPGTRLTVT.

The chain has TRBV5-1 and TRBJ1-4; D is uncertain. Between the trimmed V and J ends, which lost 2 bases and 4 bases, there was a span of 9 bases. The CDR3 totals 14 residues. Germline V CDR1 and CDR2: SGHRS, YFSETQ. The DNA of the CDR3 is TGCGCCAGCAGCTTTGGTCAGTTTAATGAAAAACTGTTTTTT. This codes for CASSFGQFNEKLFF.